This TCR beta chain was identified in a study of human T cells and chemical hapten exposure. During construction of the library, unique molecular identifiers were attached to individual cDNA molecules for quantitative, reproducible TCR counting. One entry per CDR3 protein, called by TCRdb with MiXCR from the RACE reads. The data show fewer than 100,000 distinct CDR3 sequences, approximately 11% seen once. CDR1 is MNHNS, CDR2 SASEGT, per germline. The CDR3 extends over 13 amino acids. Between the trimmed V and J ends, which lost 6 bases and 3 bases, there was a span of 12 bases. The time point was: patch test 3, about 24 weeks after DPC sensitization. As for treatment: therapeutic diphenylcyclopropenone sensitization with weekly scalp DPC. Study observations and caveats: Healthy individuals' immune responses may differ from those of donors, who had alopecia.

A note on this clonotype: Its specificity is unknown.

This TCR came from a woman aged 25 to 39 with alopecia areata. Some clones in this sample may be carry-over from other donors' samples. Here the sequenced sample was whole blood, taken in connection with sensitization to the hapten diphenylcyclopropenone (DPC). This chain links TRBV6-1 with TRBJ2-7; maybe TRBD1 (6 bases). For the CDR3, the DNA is TGTGCCAGCAGCCGGGACATATACTACGAGCAGTACGTC. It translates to CASSRDIYYEQYV.